Below, 23 T cell receptor beta chains from the same sample are listed, as sequenced in a study of vaccination effects on CD4 cells after COVID-19. These receptors' targets are unknown. Assay: immunoSEQ multiplex PCR; the TCRdb copy retains only in-frame clones and omits some. The sample includes fewer than 55,000 clones, around 76% of them seen just once. Following an approximately 10-day culture, CD4+ T cells were purified. Convalescent patients had PCR-confirmed SARS-CoV-2 infection between March and December 2020. Each participant was given two doses of one vaccine (BNT162b2 or mRNA-1273). The sample was CD4+ T cells from PBMCs cultured without peptide, taken after COVID-19 vaccination. These receptors were taken from a human donor who had a prior SARS-CoV-2 infection.

V gene TRBV6-5 combines with J gene TRBJ2-7, with 7 nucleotides matching TRBD1. The J segment lost 0 bases and the V segment lost 7 bases, leaving 9 bases of the junction unmatched. The V gene's germline CDR1 is MNHEY and CDR2 SVGAGI. The CDR3 is 15 residues long. CDR3 DNA: TGTGCCAGCAACCCGCTGACAGGGTCCTCCTACGAGCAGTACTTC. Its protein is CASNPLTGSSYEQYF.

The chain couples TRBV7-2 to TRBJ1-2, with a weak D call TRBD1 (5 bases). V was pared by 1 base and J by 2 bases, with 8 bases between. The CDR3 is 14 amino acids. CDR1 SGHTA and CDR2 FQGNSA come from the germline V gene. CDR3 in amino acids: CASSLGGGNYGYTF. For the CDR3, the DNA is TGTGCCAGCAGCTTAGGTGGGGGGAACTATGGCTACACCTTC.

V usage is TRBV2 and J usage is TRBJ1-3; 7 bases are shared with TRBD1. The junction had 8 bases not matched to a gene; V was cut back by 3 bases and J by 0 bases. The CDR3 covers 17 residues. Germline V lookup: CDR1 SNHLY, CDR2 FYNNEI. The CDR3 loop is CASSDWDRGISGNTIYF. DNA of the CDR3: TGTGCCAGCAGTGATTGGGACAGAGGAATCTCTGGAAACACCATATATTTT.

The rearrangement uses TRBV7-9 and TRBJ2-7, with 7 bases identical to TRBD1. Trimming removed 8 bases from V and 1 base from J; junction bases left unmatched: 8. The CDR3 consists of 14 residues. The V gene's germline CDR1 is SEHNR and CDR2 FQNEAQ (reference sequence). This CDR3 reads CASSPSGGSYEQYF. CDR3 coding DNA: TGTGCCAGCTCCCCATCAGGGGGATCCTACGAGCAGTACTTC.

This clone is medium-sized in the sample. The chain has TRBV12-3 or TRBV12-4 and TRBJ1-6; D may be TRBD1 (5 bases). The V and J ends lost 1 base and 10 bases respectively, with 8 bases between them. The CDR3 length is 13 residues. The CDR3 reads CASSLEQASPLHF. For the CDR3, the DNA is TGTGCCAGCAGTTTAGAACAGGCATCACCCCTCCACTTT.

This chain connects TRBV9 to TRBJ2-1; 13 bases line up with TRBD2. The CDR3 loop spans 16 amino acids. The V segment lost 0 bases and the J segment 8 bases; nucleotides outside the gene matches: 5. CDR1 and CDR2 from the germline V gene are SGDLS and YYNGEE. In nucleotides, the CDR3 is TGTGCCAGCAGCGTAGGGACTAGCGGGAGTTCGTATGAGCAGTTCTTC. Translated, it gives CASSVGTSGSSYEQFF.

The CDR3 DNA reads as TGTGCCAGCAGCCTCCGACCCCAGTTCAGTGCCGGGGAGCTGTTTTTT. This translates into CASSLRPQFSAGELFF. The genes are TRBV9 and TRBJ2-2, with D unclear. V lost 4 bases and J lost 6, with 19 bases in between. CDR3 length: 16 residues. CDR1 and CDR2 from the germline V gene are SGDLS and YYNGEE.

The chain couples TRBV10-1 to TRBJ1-5; no clear D gene. Germline CDR1 WNHNN, CDR2 SYGVQD (reference sequence). V was trimmed by 7 bases and J by 7 bases, leaving 17 bases between them. The CDR3 length is 14 residues. The CDR3: CASNLEREGQPQHF. CDR3 DNA sequence: TGCGCCAGCAACCTGGAGAGGGAAGGACAGCCCCAGCATTTT.

This chain links TRBV2 with TRBJ1-3, with D tentatively TRBD1 (5 bases). Germline V lookup: CDR1 SNHLY, CDR2 FYNNEI. The CDR3 consists of 16 residues. The ends were cut back, 5 bases at V and 0 bases at J, with 14 bases in the middle. CDR3 residues: CASSIQGPLSGNTIYF. For the CDR3, the DNA is TGTGCCAGCAGTATCCAGGGCCCACTCTCTGGAAACACCATATATTTT.

The chain is built from TRBV11-3 and TRBJ2-7, with D uncertain. Trimming shortened V by 4 bases and J by 3 bases, and 10 bases separated the two germline ends. CDR1 SGHNT and CDR2 YENEEA come from the germline V gene. This CDR3 spans 13 amino acids. The CDR3 sequence is CASSSGLNYEQYF. DNA for the CDR3: TGTGCCAGCAGCTCAGGTTTAAACTACGAGCAGTACTTC.

V usage is TRBV2 and J usage is TRBJ1-2; D possibly corresponds to TRBD1 (5 bases). The V end was cut by 1 base, the J end by 4 bases, with 10 bases between. The CDR3 runs 14 residues. Per germline, CDR1 SNHLY and CDR2 FYNNEI. The CDR3 is CASSEEGSGYGYTF. Here the CDR3 DNA reads TGTGCCAGCAGTGAAGAGGGGAGCGGCTATGGCTACACCTTC.

The rearrangement uses TRBV3-1 (or the pseudogene TRBV3-2) and TRBJ1-1; D is unresolved. Looked up from germline, CDR1 is LGHDT and CDR2 is YNNKEL (reference sequence). Trimming left V 2 bases short and J 5 bases short, with 12 bases between. This CDR3 has 14 residues. CDR3 bases: TGTGCCAGCAGCCAACCAGGACCGGGTACTGAAGCTTTCTTT. It encodes CASSQPGPGTEAFF.

This chain links TRBV4-1 with TRBJ1-6; no definite D call. The CDR3 has 16 residues. V dropped 0 bases and J dropped 7 bases, with 13 bases sitting between them. Germline CDR1 is MGHRA and CDR2 is YSYEKL. The CDR3 spells CASSQDMQVRNSPLHF. The CDR3 bases are TGCGCCAGCAGCCAAGATATGCAGGTTAGAAATTCACCCCTCCACTTT.

This clone was seen a few times. V usage is TRBV19 and J usage is TRBJ1-2, with 8 bases aligning to TRBD1. The CDR3 is 14 amino acids. Germline V gives CDR1 LNHDA, CDR2 SQIVND (reference sequence). The ends lost 6 bases at V and 4 bases at J; junction bases unmatched: 7. The CDR3 DNA is TGTGCCAGTAGACAGGGGGTGGAGCGCTATGGCTACACCTTC. Protein: CASRQGVERYGYTF.

This clone was picked up a small number of times. The chain has TRBV21-1 and TRBJ1-4. TRBV21-1 is a pseudogene. The CDR3 loop spans 21 amino acids. The CDR3 loop reads CASSKVTGWDRGKRTNEKLFF. CDR3 coding DNA: TGTGCCAGCAGCAAAGTAACCGGATGGGATCGGGGGAAACGTACTAATGAAAAACTGTTTTTT.

V and J are TRBV5-1 and TRBJ1-6; unclear D gene. The CDR3 is 15 residues long. The V end lost 0 bases, the J end lost 6 bases, and 10 bases lay between the germline ends. Germline V CDR1 and CDR2: SGHRS, YFSETQ. The CDR3 sequence: CASSLAFVGNSPLHF. CDR3 bases: TGCGCCAGCAGCTTGGCCTTTGTGGGTAATTCACCCCTCCACTTT.

This clone was detected once. The rearrangement uses TRBV4-2 and TRBJ1-1; tentative D call: TRBD1 (5 bases). V was pared by 4 bases and J by 4 bases, with 19 bases between. The CDR3 extends over 16 amino acids. Per germline, CDR1 LGHNA and CDR2 YNFKEQ. The CDR3 nucleotides read TGTGCCAGCAGCCCCGGCCCCCAGGGTGGTCTCACTGAAGCTTTCTTT. Translating it yields CASSPGPQGGLTEAFF.

The rearrangement links TRBV11-2 to TRBJ2-7, with D possibly TRBD1 on 5 matching bases. This CDR3 is built from 16 residues. Deletions cut 6 bases from V and 4 bases from J, with 22 bases between. CDR1 is SGHAT, CDR2 FQNNGV, per germline. The CDR3 protein is CASRGVRTTQRYEQYF. CDR3 in DNA: TGTGCCAGCAGAGGAGTGAGGACAACGCAACGGTACGAGCAGTACTTC.

The CDR3 bases are TGCGCCAGCATGGAAGGGACGGGCTCCTACAATGAGCAGTTCTTC. This sequence encodes CASMEGTGSYNEQFF. This sequence joins TRBV5-1 and TRBJ2-1, with D perhaps assigned TRBD1 or TRBD2 (5 bases each). CDR1 SGHRS and CDR2 YFSETQ come from the germline V gene. Trimming cost V 6 bases and J 0 bases, with 13 bases left between them. The CDR3 covers 15 residues. The full variable domain, with the rest looked up from reference TRBV5-1 and TRBJ2-1, is KAGVTQTPRYLIKTRGQQVTLSCSPISGHRSVSWYQQTPGQGLQFLFEYFSETQRNKGNFPGRFSGRQFSNSRSEMNVSTLELGDSALYLCASMEGTGSYNEQFFGPGTRLTVL.

J is TRBJ1-1 and V is TRBV5-1, with D possibly TRBD1 on 6 matching bases. V shed 5 bases and J shed 7 bases, with 12 bases lying between them. Germline V gene sequence: CDR1 SGHRS, CDR2 YFSETQ. The CDR3 is 12 residues long. This chain's CDR3 is CASRERTDEAFF. DNA of the CDR3: TGCGCCAGCAGGGAACGGACAGATGAAGCTTTCTTT.

The chain is built from TRBV6-2 or TRBV6-3 and TRBJ2-3, with TRBD2 matching 16 bases. The CDR3 contains 16 residues. After removal of 5 bases from V and 4 bases from J, the junction contained 3 bases not matched to a gene. CDR1 MNHEY and CDR2 SVGEGT come from the germline V gene. The CDR3 nucleotides are TGTGCCAGCAGTACTGGGACTAGCGGGAGGGCAGATACGCAGTATTTT. It specifies CASSTGTSGRADTQYF.

J is TRBJ2-7 and V is TRBV5-1, with 8 bases matching TRBD1. V was pared by 5 bases and J by 3 bases, with 4 bases of the junction left unmatched. This CDR3 region has 13 residues. The germline CDR1 and CDR2 sequences are SGHRS and YFSETQ. CDR3 sequence reads: CASSQGASYEQYF. The CDR3 nucleotides read TGCGCCAGCAGTCAGGGGGCAAGCTACGAGCAGTACTTC.

The V call is TRBV11-2, the J call TRBJ2-7; D is undetermined. The CDR3 has 16 amino acids. Germline CDR1 and CDR2: SGHAT and FQNNGV. The V and J ends lost 4 bases and 0 bases respectively, with 16 bases between them. CDR3 sequence reads: CASSSGYQTGSYEQYF. The DNA for the CDR3 is TGTGCCAGCAGCTCCGGATACCAGACTGGCTCCTACGAGCAGTACTTC.